The 25 T cell receptor beta chains below were found in one sample sequenced in a study of shared clonotypes between healthy human individuals. The data were produced by immunoSEQ multiplex PCR, yet TCRdb's version contains in-frame clones alone and is incomplete. The sample includes over 750,000 clones, 96% of them seen just once. CD45RO-negative cells were positively selected for CCR7, leaving out terminally differentiated effector memory CD45RA+ cells. Sequenced sample: naive CD8+ T cells sorted from blood. The receptor source for this set is a man aged 25 to 40 in good health.

CDR3 amino acids: CASSFVGTGRNEQFF. For the CDR3, the DNA is TGTGCCAGCAGCTTCGTTGGGACAGGGCGAAATGAGCAGTTCTTC. The V gene is TRBV7-9, the J gene TRBJ2-1; 9 bases map to TRBD1. The CDR3 spans 15 residues. Per the germline V gene, CDR1 is SEHNR and CDR2 is FQNEAQ (reference sequence). The ends lost 3 bases at V and 7 bases at J; junction bases unmatched: 7.

A single count supports this clone. This chain joins TRBV4-3 and TRBJ2-4, with D perhaps being TRBD1 or TRBD2 (5 bases each). This CDR3 is built from 16 residues. Deletions cut 3 bases from V and 0 bases from J, with 12 bases between. Looked up from germline, CDR1 is LGHNA and CDR2 is YSLEER. The CDR3 here is CASSHSGPVAKNIQYF. CDR3 nucleotides: TGCGCCAGCAGCCATTCGGGACCCGTAGCCAAAAACATTCAGTACTTC.

The CDR3 nucleotides are TGTGCCAGCAGTTTAGGATGGGCAAAAGATACGCAGTATTTT. Amino acids: CASSLGWAKDTQYF. V usage is TRBV27 and J usage is TRBJ2-3; D unclear. In germline, CDR1 is MNHEY, CDR2 SMNVEV (reference sequence). Trimming left V 2 bases short and J 5 bases short, with 11 bases between. The CDR3 is made up of 14 amino acids.

V is TRBV5-5 and J is TRBJ2-7, with D tentatively TRBD1 (6 bases). The CDR3 consists of 17 residues. Trimming stripped 1 base from V and 2 bases from J, with 19 bases between. Germline lookup yields CDR1 SGHKS and CDR2 YYEKEE (reference sequence). The CDR3 protein is CASSLFSFGQGTYEQYF. The CDR3 bases are TGTGCCAGCAGCTTGTTCAGTTTTGGCCAGGGGACCTACGAGCAGTACTTC.

The V call is TRBV6-4, the J call TRBJ1-2; D unresolved. The V end lost 7 bases, the J end lost 2 bases, and 11 bases lay between the germline ends. The CDR3 contains 13 residues. CDR1 is MRHNA, CDR2 SNTAGT, per germline. The CDR3 here is CASKGGGNYGYTF. The CDR3 DNA sequence: TGTGCCAGCAAGGGAGGTGGAAACTATGGCTACACCTTC.

This clone is a singleton in its sample. The V and J genes are TRBV5-4 and TRBJ2-7, with 9 bases fitting TRBD1. Trimming at V came to 2 bases and at J to 6 bases, leaving 15 bases not matched to a gene. CDR3 length equals 17 residues. CDR1 is SGHNT, CDR2 YYREEE, per germline (reference sequence). As DNA, the CDR3 is TGTGCCAGCAGCTTTAAACAAAGAGTACAGGGGGCGAGCGAGCAGTACTTC. Translation: CASSFKQRVQGASEQYF.

The rearrangement links TRBV13 to TRBJ2-7; D may be TRBD2 (6 bases). This CDR3 spans 16 amino acids. Trimming removed 5 bases from V and 1 base from J, with 18 bases in between. Germline V CDR1 and CDR2: PRHDT, FYEKMQ (reference sequence). CDR3 coding DNA: TGTGCCAGCAGCCCAACTGGGAGCGGGCGGTCCTACGAGCAGTACTTC. Protein product: CASSPTGSGRSYEQYF. Filled out from reference TRBV13 and TRBJ2-7, the complete variable domain reads AAGVIQSPRHLIKEKRETATLKCYPIPRHDTVYWYQQGPGQDPQFLISFYEKMQSDKGSIPDRFSAQQFSDYHSELNMSSLELGDSALYFCASSPTGSGRSYEQYFGPGTRLTVT.

The chain links TRBV30 to TRBJ1-5; D not certain. The germline V gene has CDR1 GTSNPN and CDR2 SVGIG (reference sequence). V gave up 0 bases and J gave up 4 bases, with 13 bases separating them. The CDR3 runs to 15 residues. CDR3 in amino acids: CAWSVGTAGNQPQHF. CDR3 coding DNA: TGTGCCTGGAGTGTAGGAACGGCGGGGAATCAGCCCCAGCATTTT.

The V gene is TRBV27, the J gene TRBJ2-7; D gene unclear. Germline V gene sequence: CDR1 MNHEY, CDR2 SMNVEV (reference sequence). CDR3 length: 13 residues. V gave up 2 bases and J gave up 3 bases, with 8 bases separating them. CDR3 residues: CASSLKWDYEQYF. The CDR3 coding sequence is TGTGCCAGCAGTTTAAAGTGGGACTACGAGCAGTACTTC.

The rearrangement joins TRBV7-9 to TRBJ1-3; 8 bases line up with TRBD1. The CDR3 is 15 amino acids. The V and J ends lost 5 bases and 2 bases, in that order; junction bases with no gene match: 5. From germline, CDR1 is SEHNR and CDR2 FQNEAQ (reference sequence). CDR3 sequence (DNA): TGTGCCAGCAGCGCCCAGGGGGCGGCTGGAAACACCATATATTTT. This codes for CASSAQGAAGNTIYF.

The chain couples TRBV28 to TRBJ2-7; 9 nucleotides match TRBD1. Germline values: CDR1 MDHEN, CDR2 SYDVKM. CDR3 length: 16 amino acids. Trimming removed 3 bases from V and 0 bases from J; junction bases left unmatched: 6. In DNA, the CDR3 is TGTGCCAGCAGTTTGTCAGACAGGGGGGTCTCCTACGAGCAGTACTTC. This codes for CASSLSDRGVSYEQYF.

This clone was seen only once. The genes are TRBV13 and TRBJ2-2; D not resolved. The germline V gene encodes CDR1 PRHDT and CDR2 FYEKMQ (reference sequence). The V end was cut by 6 bases, the J end by 2 bases, with 4 bases between. CDR3 length: 12 amino acids. For the CDR3, the DNA is TGTGCCAGCAGTCACAACACCGGGGAGCTGTTTTTT. As protein: CASSHNTGELFF.

For this clone: The same CDR3 is also encoded by other DNA sequences in this sample. V usage is TRBV7-6 and J usage is TRBJ1-5; a weak D match, TRBD1 (6 bases). V gave up 5 bases and J gave up 7 bases, with 18 bases separating them. The CDR3 totals 15 residues. Per the germline V gene, CDR1 is SGHVS and CDR2 is FNYEAQ. CDR3 sequence (DNA): TGTGCCAGCAGCCTAGAAGGCAGGGGTGGACAGCCCCAGCATTTT. It encodes CASSLEGRGGQPQHF.

The V gene is TRBV4-3, the J gene TRBJ2-7; possibly TRBD2 for D (5 bases). CDR1 LGHNA and CDR2 YSLEER come from the germline V gene. The CDR3 extends over 15 amino acids. Trimming pared 0 bases from V and 3 bases from J, leaving 12 bases between. The CDR3 coding sequence is TGCGCCAGCAGCCAAGAAGGAAGAGGAGGCTACGAGCAGTACTTC. It is translated as CASSQEGRGGYEQYF.

This clone was observed once. The chain employs TRBV9 and TRBJ2-1, with D unclear. Trimming removed 3 bases from V and 0 bases from J, with 10 bases in between. The V gene's germline CDR1 is SGDLS and CDR2 YYNGEE. The CDR3 length is 15 residues. This CDR3 is CASSAIPSSYNEQFF. Written as DNA, the CDR3 is TGTGCCAGCAGCGCTATACCGAGCTCCTACAATGAGCAGTTCTTC.

In nucleotides, the CDR3 is TGTGCCAGCAGCGTGAGCGGGACAGAAGTCACAGATACGCAGTATTTT. Translation gives CASSVSGTEVTDTQYF. V and J are TRBV9 and TRBJ2-3; possibly TRBD1 or TRBD2 for D (7 bases each). V shed 2 bases and J shed 2 bases, with 15 bases lying between them. Germline CDR1 reads SGDLS; CDR2 reads YYNGEE. The CDR3 spans 16 residues.

The V and J genes are TRBV6-7 and TRBJ2-7, with TRBD2 identical over 7 bases. TRBV6-7 is placed among ORFs of uncertain function. Trimming took 7 bases from V and 2 from J; bases not matched to a gene: 14. This CDR3 contains 16 residues. The CDR3 region has the DNA TGTGCCAGCACCTACTCCTTTAGCGGGCCCACCTACGAGCAGTACTTC. Encoded protein: CASTYSFSGPTYEQYF.

Only one count was recorded for this clone. This sequence joins TRBV7-3 and TRBJ2-1; D remains unclear. CDR1 and CDR2 (germline): SGHTA, FQGTGA. Trimming removed 2 bases at V and 4 bases at J, with 6 bases between. This CDR3 contains 13 residues. As DNA, the CDR3 is TGTGCCAGCAGCTTAGACTTATACAATGAGCAGTTCTTC. Protein sequence: CASSLDLYNEQFF.

J is TRBJ2-5 and V is TRBV19; 7 nucleotides align to TRBD2. The trim removed 3 bases at V and 4 bases at J, leaving 8 bases unmatched. The CDR3 has 15 residues. Germline values: CDR1 LNHDA, CDR2 SQIVND (reference sequence). The CDR3 DNA follows: TGTGCCAGTAGTATCGTGGGAGGGCCTTTAGAGACCCAGTACTTC. This translates into CASSIVGGPLETQYF.

The chain couples TRBV6-5 to TRBJ2-4; D unclear. The CDR3 length is 16 residues. V dropped 4 bases and J dropped 0 bases, with 13 bases sitting between them. Germline V lookup: CDR1 MNHEY, CDR2 SVGAGI. The CDR3 sequence is CASSSAFGLAKNIQYF. The CDR3 DNA reads as TGTGCCAGCAGTTCCGCCTTCGGGCTAGCCAAAAACATTCAGTACTTC.

Remarks on this clone: At the DNA level, this CDR3 is encoded by other sequences in the same sample as well. The CDR3 DNA follows: TGCGCCAGCAGTGAGTCCGGTTACGAGCAGTACTTC. It yields the protein CASSESGYEQYF. The chain has TRBV10-2 and TRBJ2-7; D is ambiguous. Germline assignment: CDR1 WSHSY and CDR2 SAAADI. The length of the CDR3 is 12 residues. The V end was cut by 0 bases, the J end by 4 bases, with 4 bases between.

The rearrangement uses TRBV11-3 and TRBJ2-3; 7 bases are shared with TRBD1. After removal of 5 bases from V and 5 bases from J, the junction contained 7 bases not matched to a gene. CDR1 SGHNT and CDR2 YENEEA come from the germline V gene. The CDR3 runs to 14 residues. In DNA, the CDR3 is TGTGCCAGCAGCCCAGTAGGGGACAGAGATACGCAGTATTTT. Translated, it gives CASSPVGDRDTQYF.

This chain connects TRBV5-4 to TRBJ1-3; D perhaps matches TRBD1 (6 bases). V lost 1 base and J 4 bases, leaving 15 bases between the germline ends. The CDR3 loop spans 16 amino acids. Germline CDR1 SGHNT, CDR2 YYREEE (reference sequence). The CDR3 DNA sequence: TGTGCCAGCAGCTTGTTACTGGGGGCGAAAGGAAACACCATATATTTT. Translating gives CASSLLLGAKGNTIYF.

Only one count was recorded for this clone. This sequence joins TRBV28 and TRBJ2-6; no clear D gene. The CDR3 is 12 amino acids. CDR1 MDHEN and CDR2 SYDVKM come from the germline V gene. Between the trimmed V and J ends, which lost 10 bases and 2 bases, there was a span of 6 bases. The CDR3, as DNA: TGTGCCACCTACGCTGGGGCCAACGTCCTGACTTTC. Amino acids: CATYAGANVLTF. The full variable domain, in which reference TRBV28 and TRBJ2-6 provide the parts outside the CDR3, is DVKVTQSSRYLVKRTGEKVFLECVQDMDHENMFWYRQDPGLGLRLIYFSYDVKMKEKGDIPEGYSVSREKKERFSLILESASTNQTSMYLCATYAGANVLTFGAGSRLTVL.

V usage is TRBV27 and J usage is TRBJ1-4; 8 bases are shared with TRBD1. V lost 5 bases to trimming and J lost 10 bases; unmatched junction nucleotides: 9. This CDR3 has 14 residues. CDR1 is MNHEY and CDR2 is SMNVEV in the germline V gene (reference sequence). The CDR3 reads CASSPGQAMGKLFF. CDR3 bases: TGTGCCAGCAGTCCGGGACAGGCCATGGGAAAACTGTTTTTT.